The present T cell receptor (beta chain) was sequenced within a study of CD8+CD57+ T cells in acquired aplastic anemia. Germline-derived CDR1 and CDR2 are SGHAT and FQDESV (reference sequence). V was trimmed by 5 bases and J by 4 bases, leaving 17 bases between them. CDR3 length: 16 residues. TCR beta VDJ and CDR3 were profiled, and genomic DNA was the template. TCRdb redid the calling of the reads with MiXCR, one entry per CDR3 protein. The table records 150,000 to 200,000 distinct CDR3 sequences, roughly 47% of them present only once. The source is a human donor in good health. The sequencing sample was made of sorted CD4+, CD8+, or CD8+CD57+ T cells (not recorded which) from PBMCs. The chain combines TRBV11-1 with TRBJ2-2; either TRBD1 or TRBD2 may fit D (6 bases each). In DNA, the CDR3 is TGTGCCAGCAGCCCTAGCGTGACGGACAGCACCGGGGAGCTGTTTTTT. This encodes CASSPSVTDSTGELFF.